These 25 T cell receptor beta chains originate from one sample sequenced in a study of metastatic and nonmetastatic thyroid tumors. TCRdb reprocessed the PCR reads via MiXCR. The top ten hold under 3.5% of the sample, which has approximately 34,000 clones, 16% seen once. Ahead of thyroid surgery, no patient had received treatment of any kind. Sequencing was performed on blood. The receptors stem from a female donor with papillary thyroid cancer or a benign thyroid nodule (not recorded which). Some clones in this sample may be carry-over from other donors' samples.

The sample holds many counts of this clone. The chain joins TRBV6-2 or TRBV6-3 to TRBJ2-4; possible D gene TRBD2, 6 bases. Germline lookup yields CDR1 MNHEY and CDR2 SVGEGT. V dropped 9 bases and J dropped 0 bases, with 9 bases sitting between them. The CDR3 extends over 13 amino acids. CDR3 bases: TGTGCCAGGGACGGGGGAGCCAAAAACATTCAGTACTTC. This encodes CARDGGAKNIQYF.

This clone was seen at least ten times. The rearrangement links TRBV11-2 to TRBJ1-1; D is unclear. This CDR3 region has 13 residues. V was cut by 1 base and J by 7 bases, with 10 bases left in between. CDR1 and CDR2 (germline): SGHAT, FQNNGV. The CDR3 region has the DNA TGTGCCAGCAGCTTAGGGAAAGGAGATGAAGCTTTCTTT. Amino acids: CASSLGKGDEAFF.

This clone showed up just a few times. V is TRBV6-5 and J is TRBJ2-5; D is uncertain. Trimming removed 3 bases from V and 1 base from J, with 15 bases in between. From germline, CDR1 is MNHEY and CDR2 SVGAGI. This CDR3 has 16 residues. The CDR3 region has the DNA TGTGCCAGCAGTTATGGCACCAAGGGTGGCCAAGAGACCCAGTACTTC. As protein: CASSYGTKGGQETQYF.

A word on this clone: It may be a read error: a sequence one base away is much more abundant. Other DNA sequences of this sample code for an identical CDR3. The V call is TRBV7-7, the J call TRBJ2-2; D ambiguous. The germline gives CDR1 SSHAT, CDR2 FNYEAQ (reference sequence). This CDR3 has 14 amino acids. Here the CDR3 reads CASSPSARVGELFF. The DNA for the CDR3 is TGTGCTAGCAGCCCCAGCGCAAGGGTTGGTGAGCTGTTTTTT.

This clone occurred many times. The J gene is TRBJ1-2, the V gene TRBV28; D gene unclear. The germline V and J ends were trimmed by 4 bases and 8 bases, with 11 bases remaining between them. Germline CDR1 and CDR2: MDHEN and SYDVKM. The CDR3 consists of 12 residues. CDR3 coding DNA: TGTGCCAGCAGTTCGAACGCGTGGGGCTACACCTTC. This encodes CASSSNAWGYTF.

This clone occurred many times. The chain employs TRBV18 and TRBJ2-2, with TRBD2 matching over 15 bases. CDR3 length: 19 residues. The V gene's germline CDR1 is KGHSH and CDR2 LQKENI. V was pared by 0 bases and J by 4 bases, with 6 bases of the junction left unmatched. Here the CDR3 reads CASSPPGLAGGIITGELFF. The CDR3, as DNA: TGTGCCAGCTCACCACCGGGACTAGCGGGAGGAATAATCACCGGGGAGCTGTTTTTT.

The table lists this clone with many counts. The CDR3 sequence: CASSDTRDYEQYF. CDR3 nucleotides: TGTGCCAGCAGTGATACCCGGGATTACGAGCAGTACTTC. The chain is built from TRBV2 and TRBJ2-7; D perhaps matches TRBD2 (5 bases). Per germline, CDR1 SNHLY and CDR2 FYNNEI. Trimming removed 3 bases from V and 4 bases from J, with 10 bases in between. The CDR3 runs 13 residues.

This clone was detected only a few times. This chain links TRBV12-3 or TRBV12-4 with TRBJ2-2, with 7 bases aligning to TRBD2. The CDR3 covers 16 residues. Germline trimming cut 6 bases from V and 5 bases from J; bases unmatched to any gene: 12. In DNA form, the CDR3 reads TGTGCCAGCAGCGGGGGAGGGGCAGGTGTTACCGGGGAGCTGTTTTTT. Protein: CASSGGGAGVTGELFF.

The chain carries TRBV6-1 and TRBJ2-7; no firm D call. Germline-derived CDR1 and CDR2 are MNHNS and SASEGT. Trimming removed 6 bases from V and 6 bases from J, with 21 bases in between. CDR3 size: 15 residues. The CDR3 bases are TGTGCCAGCAGATCAACATTGGGGTTGGGGTCCGAGCAGTACTTC. This translates into CASRSTLGLGSEQYF.

There are many counts of this clone. The CDR3: CAWSLPHSGNTIYF. DNA of the CDR3: TGTGCCTGGAGTCTGCCCCATTCTGGAAACACCATATATTTT. This chain links TRBV30 with TRBJ1-3; unclear D gene. V was trimmed by 2 bases and J by 1 base, leaving 9 bases between them. Germline assignment: CDR1 GTSNPN and CDR2 SVGIG (reference sequence). The CDR3 spans 14 residues.

This clone was detected many times. The chain links TRBV7-9 to TRBJ2-7; TRBD2 agrees at 9 bases. CDR3 length: 15 residues. Germline V lookup: CDR1 SEHNR, CDR2 FQNEAQ (reference sequence). J lost 5 bases, V lost 5 bases, and 10 bases had no gene match. CDR3 nucleotide sequence: TGTGCCAGCAGCCAGGGGATAGCGGGAGTGGACGAGCAGTACTTC. Amino acids: CASSQGIAGVDEQYF. Full variable domain (rest looked up from reference TRBV7-9 and TRBJ2-7): DTGVSQNPRHKITKRGQNVTFRCDPISEHNRLYWYRQTLGQGPEFLTYFQNEAQLEKSRLLSDRFSAERPKGSFSTLEIQRTEQGDSAMYLCASSQGIAGVDEQYFGPGTRLTVT.

In its sample, this clone was seen many times. The chain joins TRBV5-4 to TRBJ1-1; D gene uncertain. CDR3 length: 14 amino acids. Per germline, CDR1 SGHNT and CDR2 YYREEE (reference sequence). With 4 bases removed from V and 3 bases from J, the gap between germline ends came to 13 bases. The CDR3 here is CASSLGLGDTEAFF. As DNA, the CDR3 is TGTGCCAGCAGCCTCGGGCTCGGGGACACTGAAGCTTTCTTT.

At least ten counts were recorded for this clone. A much more abundant neighbour one base away suggests this may be a read error. The V and J genes are TRBV19 and TRBJ1-2, with a possible D match to TRBD1 (6 bases). The CDR3 has 13 amino acids. CDR1 LNHDA and CDR2 SQIVND come from the germline V gene (reference sequence). DNA for the CDR3: TGTGCCACAAAGGAGCAACAGGGCTATGGCCACACCTTC. Amino acids: CATKEQQGYGHTF.

This clone was picked up many times. The chain has TRBV7-3 and TRBJ2-1; 12 positions agree with TRBD2. This CDR3 is built from 16 residues. Germline-derived CDR1 and CDR2 are SGHTA and FQGTGA. With V trimmed by 3 bases and J by 4 bases, 4 bases remained unmatched. This CDR3 reads CASSLGGLAGYNEQFF. CDR3 coding DNA: TGTGCCAGCAGCTTGGGCGGACTAGCGGGATACAATGAGCAGTTCTTC.

There are a few counts of this clone. A much more abundant neighbour one base away suggests this may be a read error. This sample includes further DNA sequences coding for the same CDR3. This chain uses TRBV12-3 or TRBV12-4 with TRBJ2-5; D is perhaps TRBD1 (6 bases). V was cut by 9 bases and J by 0 bases, with 11 bases left in between. The CDR3 is 13 residues long. The CDR3 is CASRDTNQETQYF. The DNA for the CDR3 is TGTGCCAGTCGGGACACCAACCAAGAGACCCAGTACTTC.

This clone was recorded at least ten times. The chain couples TRBV9 to TRBJ1-2; unclear D gene. The CDR3 has 13 residues. Germline assignment: CDR1 SGDLS and CDR2 YYNGEE. The ends were cut back, 5 bases at V and 6 bases at J, with 14 bases in the middle. CDR3 coding DNA: TGTGCCAGCAGTGCCGCTGGTGGTAATGGCTACACCTTC. As protein: CASSAAGGNGYTF.

This clone was detected ten times or more. This chain links TRBV12-3 or TRBV12-4 with TRBJ2-7; TRBD1 matches at 7 bases. The CDR3 is 14 residues long. Trimming at V came to 5 bases and at J to 5 bases, leaving 9 bases not matched to a gene. CDR3 bases: TGTGCCAGCAGTAGTCCGGGACAGTTTCACGAGCAGTACTTC. Translated, it gives CASSSPGQFHEQYF.

This clone was seen a handful of times. The chain carries TRBV4-1 and TRBJ2-1; the D is unclear. The CDR3 spans 12 residues. V was pared by 2 bases and J by 6 bases, with 5 bases between. Germline loops: CDR1 MGHRA, CDR2 YSYEKL. This CDR3 reads CASSQSGNEQFF. In nucleotides, the CDR3 is TGCGCCAGCAGCCAATCCGGCAATGAGCAGTTCTTC.

The sample holds many counts of this clone. The chain recombines TRBV6-5 with TRBJ2-7; 7 bases align to TRBD1. Per germline, CDR1 MNHEY and CDR2 SVGAGI. The CDR3 covers 16 residues. J gave up 6 bases and V 0 bases, and 11 bases lay outside the gene matches. The CDR3 is CASSYSSPDRAGEQYF. The DNA of the CDR3 is TGTGCCAGCAGTTACTCGAGCCCCGACAGGGCGGGCGAGCAGTACTTC.

In its sample, this clone was seen many times. The conserved final phenylalanine or tryptophan is absent from the CDR3, which likely points to a read error. The chain carries TRBV20-1 and TRBJ1-5; TRBD1 is a possible D gene (5 bases). This CDR3 is 12 amino acids long. The V and J ends lost 6 bases and 3 bases respectively, with 9 bases between them. Germline V CDR1 and CDR2: DFQATT, SNEGSKA (reference sequence). As DNA, the CDR3 is TGCAGTGCAGCCAGGGTCAATCAGCCCCAGCATCTT. Protein product: CSAARVNQPQHL.

This sequence joins TRBV20-1 and TRBJ2-7; 13 bases are shared with TRBD2. Germline assignment: CDR1 DFQATT and CDR2 SNEGSKA (reference sequence). V dropped 5 bases and J dropped 3; count of bases not matched to a gene: 7. There are 15 residues in the CDR3. CDR3 nucleotides: TGCAGTGCTTCTGGACTAGCGGGAGCCCGCTACGAGCAGTACTTC. Translation: CSASGLAGARYEQYF.

This clone was picked up many times. CDR3 amino acids: CASSENPGHIDDGYTF. CDR3 nucleotides: TGTGCCAGCAGTGAAAACCCGGGACATATTGATGATGGCTACACCTTC. V is TRBV2 and J is TRBJ1-2, with D perhaps TRBD1 (6 bases). Looked up from germline, CDR1 is SNHLY and CDR2 is FYNNEI. V was cut by 2 bases and J by 6 bases, with 19 bases left in between. The CDR3 totals 16 residues.

The chain uses TRBV11-2 and TRBJ2-7; tentative D call: TRBD1 (6 bases). Germline CDR1 and CDR2: SGHAT and FQNNGV. V was clipped by 4 bases and J by 3 bases, with 13 bases between them. The length of the CDR3 is 14 residues. The CDR3: CASSYETGGYEQYF. CDR3 DNA: TGTGCCAGCAGCTACGAGACAGGAGGCTACGAGCAGTACTTC.

This clone is classed as medium-sized. This chain links TRBV20-1 with TRBJ2-7; D possibly corresponds to TRBD1 (6 bases). Germline-derived CDR1 and CDR2 are DFQATT and SNEGSKA (reference sequence). Trimming pared 3 bases from V and 2 bases from J, leaving 14 bases between. The CDR3 has 14 residues. CDR3 bases: TGCAGTGCTAGGAACAGGGTGGGGACCTACGAGCAGTACTTC. It translates to CSARNRVGTYEQYF.

This clone was detected once. This chain uses TRBV9 with TRBJ2-7; D is perhaps TRBD1 (6 bases). V gave up 6 bases and J gave up 5 bases, with 21 bases separating them. In germline, CDR1 is SGDLS, CDR2 YYNGEE. The CDR3 is 15 amino acids. The CDR3 here is CASIKTGTSEDEQYF. In DNA form, the CDR3 reads TGTGCCAGCATCAAGACTGGGACAAGCGAAGACGAGCAGTACTTC. Using reference TRBV9 and TRBJ2-7 for the parts outside the CDR3, the full variable domain is DSGVTQTPKHLITATGQRVTLRCSPRSGDLSVYWYQQSLDQGLQFLIQYYNGEERAKGNILERFSAQQFPDLHSELNLSSLELGDSALYFCASIKTGTSEDEQYFGPGTRLTVT.